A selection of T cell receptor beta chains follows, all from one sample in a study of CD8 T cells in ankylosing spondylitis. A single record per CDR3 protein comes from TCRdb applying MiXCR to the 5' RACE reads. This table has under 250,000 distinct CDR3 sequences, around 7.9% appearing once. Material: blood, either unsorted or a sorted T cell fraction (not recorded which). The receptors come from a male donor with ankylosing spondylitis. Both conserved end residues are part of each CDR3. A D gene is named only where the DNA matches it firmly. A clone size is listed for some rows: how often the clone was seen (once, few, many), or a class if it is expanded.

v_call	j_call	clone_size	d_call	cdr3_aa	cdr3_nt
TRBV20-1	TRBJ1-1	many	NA	CSARVGVDTEAFF	TGCAGTGCTAGGGTGGGTGTCGACACTGAAGCTTTCTTT
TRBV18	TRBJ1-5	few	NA	CASSPRTDTRHQPQHF	TGTGCCAGCTCACCCAGGACAGACACCCGGCATCAGCCCCAGCATTTT
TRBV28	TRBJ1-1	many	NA	CASSLLRATEAFF	TGTGCCAGCAGTTTATTACGGGCAACTGAAGCTTTCTTT
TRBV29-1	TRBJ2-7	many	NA	CSVTTAYEQYF	TGCAGCGTAACGACGGCCTACGAGCAGTACTTC
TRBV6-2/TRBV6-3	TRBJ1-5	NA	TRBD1	CASSWGQGIAGRQPQHF	TGTGCCAGCAGTTGGGGACAGGGAATCGCCGGACGGCAGCCCCAGCATTTT
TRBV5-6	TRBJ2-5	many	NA	CASSLDLPDGTQYF	TGTGCCAGCAGCTTGGACCTGCCTGACGGGACCCAGTACTTC
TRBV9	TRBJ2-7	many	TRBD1	CASSGGTGYEQYF	TGTGCCAGCAGCGGGGGGACAGGGTACGAGCAGTACTTC
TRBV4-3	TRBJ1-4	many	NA	CASSQGGRGREKLFF	TGCGCCAGCAGCCAAGGAGGCAGGGGACGGGAAAAACTGTTTTTT
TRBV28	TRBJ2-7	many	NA	CASTPGGPDSSYEQYF	TGTGCCAGCACCCCGGGTGGTCCGGACAGTTCCTACGAGCAGTACTTC
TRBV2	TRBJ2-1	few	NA	CASSEALPDTLFYEQFF	TGTGCCAGCAGTGAAGCGCTTCCGGACACACTTTTTTATGAGCAGTTCTTC
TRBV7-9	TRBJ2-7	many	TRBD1	CASSSSKGAPSYEQYF	TGTGCCAGCAGCTCGTCCAAGGGGGCCCCTTCCTACGAGCAGTACTTC
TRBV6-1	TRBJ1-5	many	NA	CASTWGGQPQHF	TGTGCCAGCACTTGGGGGGGCCAGCCCCAGCATTTT
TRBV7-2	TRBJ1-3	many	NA	CASSPHTSGNTIYF	TGTGCCAGCAGTCCACACACCTCTGGAAACACCATATATTTT
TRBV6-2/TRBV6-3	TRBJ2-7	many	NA	CASRDPGSGEQYF	TGTGCCAGCAGAGACCCGGGTTCCGGCGAGCAGTACTTC
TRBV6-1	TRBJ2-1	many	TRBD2	CASSDPLAGGLHNEQFF	TGTGCCAGCAGTGATCCTTTAGCGGGAGGACTCCACAATGAGCAGTTCTTC
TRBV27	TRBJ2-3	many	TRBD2	CASSSSLAGWTDTQYF	TGTGCCAGCAGTTCCTCACTAGCGGGTTGGACAGATACGCAGTATTTT
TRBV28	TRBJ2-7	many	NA	CASSSLRGRYEQYF	TGTGCCAGCAGTTCGCTCAGGGGCCGGTACGAGCAGTACTTC
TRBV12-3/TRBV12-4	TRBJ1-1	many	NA	CASSLNQGYTEAFF	TGTGCCAGCAGTTTAAACCAGGGATACACTGAAGCTTTCTTT
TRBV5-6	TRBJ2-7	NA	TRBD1	CASSGQGDEQYF	TGTGCCAGCAGCGGACAGGGAGACGAGCAGTACTTC
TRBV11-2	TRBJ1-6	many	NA	CASSLGLTSPLHF	TGTGCCAGCAGCCTCGGACTGACATCACCCCTCCACTTT
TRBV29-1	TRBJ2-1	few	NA	CSVEDPGSGVAEQFF	TGCAGCGTTGAAGATCCCGGGTCGGGCGTTGCTGAGCAGTTCTTC
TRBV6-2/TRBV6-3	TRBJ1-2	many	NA	CASSTPRAGRRDYGYTF	TGTGCCAGCAGTACCCCCCGGGCCGGACGACGGGACTATGGCTACACCTTC
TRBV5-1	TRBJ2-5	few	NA	CASSLRFMETQYF	TGCGCCAGCAGCCTCAGGTTTATGGAGACCCAGTACTTC
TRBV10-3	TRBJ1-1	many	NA	CAISGDPTQVNTEAFF	TGTGCCATCAGTGGGGACCCCACACAAGTGAACACTGAAGCTTTCTTT
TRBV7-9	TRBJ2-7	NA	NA	CASSHASGPIYEQYF	TGTGCCAGCAGCCATGCCTCGGGACCGATCTACGAGCAGTACTTC
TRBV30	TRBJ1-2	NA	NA	CAWTDQGGYTF	TGTGCCTGGACGGACCAGGGGGGCTACACCTTC
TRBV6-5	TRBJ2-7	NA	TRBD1	CASSYNLGTGFSYEQYF	TGTGCCAGCAGTTACAATTTAGGGACAGGGTTTTCCTACGAGCAGTACTTC
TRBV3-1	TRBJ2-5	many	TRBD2	CASSHYSLAGALVYQETQYF	TGTGCCAGCAGCCATTATAGCCTAGCGGGGGCCCTTGTGTACCAAGAGACCCAGTACTTC
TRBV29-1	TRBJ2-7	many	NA	CSILPGGAYEQYF	TGCAGCATACTCCCCGGAGGTGCTTACGAGCAGTACTTC
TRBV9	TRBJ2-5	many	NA	CASSEGSWQIQETQYF	TGTGCCAGCAGCGAGGGGTCGTGGCAAATCCAAGAGACCCAGTACTTC
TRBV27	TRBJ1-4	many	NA	CASSPHLLGPLNEKLFF	TGTGCCAGCAGTCCACACTTACTGGGACCACTTAATGAAAAACTGTTTTTT
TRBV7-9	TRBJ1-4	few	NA	CASSLDGRIEKLFF	TGTGCCAGCAGCTTAGATGGGCGTATCGAAAAACTGTTTTTT
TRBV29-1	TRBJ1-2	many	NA	CSGFKPVYGYTF	TGCAGCGGATTCAAACCCGTCTATGGCTACACCTTC
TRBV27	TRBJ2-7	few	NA	CASSPFSGSHEQYF	TGTGCCAGCAGTCCTTTTTCCGGGAGCCACGAGCAGTACTTC
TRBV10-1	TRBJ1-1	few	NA	CASSGTPLTEAFF	TGCGCCAGCAGTGGGACACCGCTAACTGAAGCTTTCTTT
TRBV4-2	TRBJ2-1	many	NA	CASSQGYYSYNEQFF	TGTGCCAGCAGCCAAGGGTACTACTCCTACAATGAGCAGTTCTTC
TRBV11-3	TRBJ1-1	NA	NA	CASSKRGVDTEAFF	TGTGCCAGCAGCAAAAGGGGGGTGGACACTGAAGCTTTCTTT
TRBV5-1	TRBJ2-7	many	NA	CASSFGQSYEQYF	TGTGCCAGCAGTTTCGGACAGTCCTACGAGCAGTACTTC
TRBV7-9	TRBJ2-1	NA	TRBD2	CASSLQRGFYNEQFF	TGTGCCAGCAGCTTACAGCGGGGATTCTACAATGAGCAGTTCTTC
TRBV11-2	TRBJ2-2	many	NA	CASSQFVTGELFF	TGTGCCAGCAGCCAATTTGTTACCGGGGAGCTGTTTTTT
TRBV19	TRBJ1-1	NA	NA	CASKSGGPEAFF	TGTGCCAGTAAGTCCGGGGGACCTGAAGCTTTCTTT
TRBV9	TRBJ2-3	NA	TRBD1	CASGTGNSDTQYF	TGTGCCAGCGGGACAGGGAATTCAGATACGCAGTATTTT
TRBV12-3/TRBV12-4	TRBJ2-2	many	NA	CASSLGQLNTGELFF	TGTGCCAGCAGTTTAGGTCAGCTGAACACCGGGGAGCTGTTTTTT
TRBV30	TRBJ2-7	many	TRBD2	CAWTLAGSMYEQYF	TGTGCCTGGACACTAGCGGGAAGTATGTACGAGCAGTACTTC
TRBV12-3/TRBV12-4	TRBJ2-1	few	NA	CASSLARLYNEQFF	TGTGCCAGCAGTTTAGCGCGGCTTTACAATGAGCAGTTCTTC
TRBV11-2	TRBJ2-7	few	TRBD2	CASSFAGTSGVYEQYF	TGTGCCAGCAGCTTTGCCGGGACTAGCGGAGTTTACGAGCAGTACTTC
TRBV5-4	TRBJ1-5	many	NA	CASSLGGRRNQPQHF	TGTGCCAGCAGCTTGGGGGGCAGGAGGAATCAGCCCCAGCATTTT
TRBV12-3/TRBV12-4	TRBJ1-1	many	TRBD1	CASSPRTGRENTEAFF	TGTGCCAGCAGTCCTCGGACAGGGAGGGAGAACACTGAAGCTTTCTTT
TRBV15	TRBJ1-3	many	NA	CATSTLPPLAGSGNTIYF	TGTGCCACCAGCACCTTACCCCCCTTGGCAGGGTCCGGAAACACCATATATTTT
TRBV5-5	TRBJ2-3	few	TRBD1	CASRGGDRAMADTQYF	TGTGCCAGCAGGGGAGGGGACAGGGCTATGGCAGATACGCAGTATTTT
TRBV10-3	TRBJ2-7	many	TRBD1	CAIRRDSNSYEQYF	TGTGCCATCAGAAGGGACAGTAACTCCTACGAGCAGTACTTC
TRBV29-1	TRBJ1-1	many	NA	CSVVGRAPTEAFF	TGCAGCGTTGTGGGCAGGGCTCCCACTGAAGCTTTCTTT
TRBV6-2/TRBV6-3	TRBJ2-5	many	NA	CASSPGTSQETQYF	TGTGCCAGCAGTCCCGGGACAAGCCAAGAGACCCAGTACTTC